This TCR beta chain was sequenced during a study of response to subunit inactivated influenza vaccine (dated by TCRdb to 2016 to 2019). With regard to the full study: Deep quantitative profiling of the T cell receptor repertoire was used in the study to follow responses to a trivalent subunit inactivated influenza vaccine. Overall study outcomes, separate from this receptor: According to the authors, only a limited number of new T cells may be recruited by each seasonal influenza vaccination.

Library prep was done by RT-PCR. The sample was run on an Illumina HiSeq 2500. TCRdb itself trimmed the public reads at Q25 with fastp, ran MiXCR and retained productive beta chains. Entries are consolidated by CDR3 protein sequence, retaining the most common genes and DNA. The sample table lists 700,000 to 800,000 distinct CDR3 sequences, approximately 17% of them with a count of one. The ten largest account for 11% of the sample. This clonotype came up a few times. Its antigen specificity is not known. Within one base of it there is no much larger clone, and no base qualities were kept. The CDR3 measures 15 amino acids from cysteine to phenylalanine. Just CDR3 DNA is preserved here, 45 bases in frame from base 1. Taken from the germline V gene, the CDR1 and CDR2 loops are SGHTA and FQGNSA. The trim is 8 bases for V and 2 bases for J, with a gap of 18 bases between the germline ends.

The TCR comes from a man aged 45-65 years who received an inactivated influenza vaccine. Donor details come from another sample of the same person, matched by shared clones. This receptor chain uses TRBV7-2 and TRBJ1-2; the D gene identity is not certain. Here the sequenced sample was PBMCs from blood, taken 5 to 6 days after vaccination. CDR3 sequence: CASRAEEIPNYGYTF. The DNA sequence is TGTGCCAGCCGAGCGGAGGAAATACCAAACTATGGCTACACCTTC.